The next 28 T cell receptor beta chains were all read from a single sample in a study of CD8 T cells in Susac syndrome. Random hexamers were used to reverse transcribe an amount of roughly 0.45 to 1 ug RNA. TCRdb processed the immunoSEQ multiplex PCR reads anew with MiXCR; each CDR3 protein has one entry. The sample contains about 110,000 distinct CDR3 sequences, about 95% of which appear only once. The sequencing sample was made of CD4+ T cells from PBMCs. The receptor source for this set is a human donor in good health.

The rearrangement joins TRBV6-5 to TRBJ1-3; the D gene is possibly TRBD1 (5 bases). The CDR3 is 18 amino acids. Per the germline V gene, CDR1 is MNHEY and CDR2 is SVGAGI. Trimming stripped 0 bases from V and 0 bases from J, with 15 bases between. CDR3 amino acids: CASSYSASRDVSGNTIYF. CDR3 in DNA: TGTGCCAGCAGTTACTCAGCCTCCCGGGACGTCTCTGGAAACACCATATATTTT.

V is TRBV5-6 and J is TRBJ1-1, with no clear D. From germline, CDR1 is SGHDT and CDR2 YYEEEE. V gave up 5 bases and J gave up 4 bases, with 12 bases separating them. The CDR3 is made up of 13 amino acids. As DNA, the CDR3 is TGTGCCAGCAGTTGGTATATGGGCACTGAAGCTTTCTTT. It translates to CASSWYMGTEAFF.

This clonotype appeared a single time. The rearrangement uses TRBV3-1 and TRBJ2-5, with 12 positions matching TRBD2. The CDR3 extends over 17 amino acids. Germline loops: CDR1 LGHDT, CDR2 YNNKEL (reference sequence). J was trimmed by 3 bases and V by 0 bases; bases with no gene match: 5. The CDR3 bases are TGTGCCAGCAGCCAAGATGGACTAGCGGGGTTTGAAGAGACCCAGTACTTC. Translating it yields CASSQDGLAGFEETQYF.

The rearrangement uses TRBV3-1 and TRBJ1-2; 8 nucleotides match TRBD1. The CDR3 runs to 16 residues. J lost 3 bases, V lost 0 bases, and 6 bases had no gene match. CDR1 LGHDT and CDR2 YNNKEL come from the germline V gene (reference sequence). The CDR3 DNA reads as TGTGCCAGCAGCCAAGATTGGACAGGGCGCTACTATGGCTACACCTTC. Residues: CASSQDWTGRYYGYTF.

The rearrangement joins TRBV6-5 to TRBJ2-3; TRBD2 agrees at 13 bases. The CDR3 has 16 amino acids. J was trimmed by 4 bases and V by 5 bases; bases with no gene match: 6. The germline V gene has CDR1 MNHEY and CDR2 SVGAGI. The CDR3 coding sequence is TGTGCCAGCAGTGCCTCGACTAGCGGGGGGCCAGATACGCAGTATTTT. Protein: CASSASTSGGPDTQYF.

This chain connects TRBV14 to TRBJ1-6, with D perhaps TRBD1 (6 bases). Trimming took off 4 bases at V and 1 base at J, with 8 bases between the two ends. CDR3 length equals 15 residues. Germline V CDR1 and CDR2: SGHDN, FVKESK. This CDR3 is CASSPQGSYNSPLHF. CDR3 in DNA: TGTGCCAGCAGCCCACAGGGTTCCTATAATTCACCCCTCCACTTT.

This clonotype was counted between two and nine times. The rearrangement links TRBV3-1 to TRBJ2-1; tentative D call: TRBD2 (6 bases). Trimming removed 4 bases at V and 7 bases at J, with 11 bases between. Germline CDR1 and CDR2: LGHDT and YNNKEL (reference sequence). CDR3 length: 13 amino acids. CDR3 region: CASSPRGRNEQFF. The CDR3 nucleotides read TGTGCCAGCAGCCCCCGAGGGAGGAATGAGCAGTTCTTC.

The chain couples TRBV12-3 or TRBV12-4 to TRBJ1-1, with D possibly matching TRBD1 (5 bases). Trimming shortened V by 3 bases and J by 10 bases, and 21 bases separated the two germline ends. The CDR3 has 15 amino acids. The chain's CDR3 is CASSFGATGGDPAFF. In nucleotides, the CDR3 is TGTGCCAGCAGTTTCGGGGCTACTGGTGGTGACCCAGCTTTCTTT.

CDR3 nucleotides: TGCGCCAGCGGGAACAGGGCCGACATTGAAAAACTGTTTTTT. Amino acid sequence: CASGNRADIEKLFF. The genes are TRBV23-1 and TRBJ1-4, with D maybe TRBD1 (6 bases). TRBV23-1 falls under the ORF class, with uncertain function. Trimming cost V 8 bases and J 7 bases, with 17 bases left between them. The CDR3 runs 14 residues.

The chain joins TRBV25-1 to TRBJ2-2, with a possible D match to TRBD2 (5 bases). Looked up from germline, CDR1 is MGHDK and CDR2 is SYGVNS. This CDR3 contains 13 residues. V was shortened by 4 bases and J by 6 bases, with 9 bases between the two germline ends. Written as DNA, the CDR3 is TGTGCCAGCAGTGCATCGAGGGCCGGGGAGCTGTTTTTT. Amino acids: CASSASRAGELFF.

The V gene is TRBV9, the J gene TRBJ2-7; D tentatively fits TRBD1 or TRBD2 (5 bases each). V lost 2 bases, J lost 5 bases, and 14 bases lay in between. Germline CDR1 reads SGDLS; CDR2 reads YYNGEE. CDR3 size: 14 residues. The CDR3 loop is CASSVSPGPNEQYF. The CDR3 DNA is TGTGCCAGCAGCGTGTCTCCGGGGCCCAACGAGCAGTACTTC.

The rearrangement uses TRBV19 and TRBJ2-1, with 7 bases fitting TRBD1. This CDR3 spans 13 amino acids. V dropped 7 bases and J dropped 6; count of bases not matched to a gene: 6. Per germline, CDR1 LNHDA and CDR2 SQIVND (reference sequence). CDR3 bases: TGTGCCAGTACTCGACAGGGCTCCAATGAGCAGTTCTTC. It translates to CASTRQGSNEQFF.

The CDR3 loop reads CASKQNPTGSTDTQYF. In nucleotides, the CDR3 is TGCGCCAGCAAACAAAATCCCACCGGCAGCACAGATACGCAGTATTTT. The chain couples TRBV4-1 to TRBJ2-3; the D is unclear. Trimming left V 7 bases short and J 0 bases short, with 17 bases between. The CDR3 runs 16 residues. Germline-derived CDR1 and CDR2 are MGHRA and YSYEKL.

In this sample, this clonotype turned up once. The chain joins TRBV3-1 to TRBJ2-4; TRBD2 might be the D (7 bases). This CDR3 spans 15 amino acids. The germline gives CDR1 LGHDT, CDR2 YNNKEL (reference sequence). V shed 1 base and J shed 5 bases, with 12 bases lying between them. The CDR3 DNA reads TGTGCCAGCAGCCAAGGGGGGGGCGGTGAAAACATTCAGTACTTC. Translating gives CASSQGGGGENIQYF. Variable domain in full (rest from reference TRBV3-1 and TRBJ2-4): DTAVSQTPKYLVTQMGNDKSIKCEQNLGHDTMYWYKQDSKKFLKIMFSYNNKELIINETVPNRFSPKSPDKAHLNLHINSLELGDSAVYFCASSQGGGGENIQYFGAGTRLSVL.

This sequence joins TRBV7-9 and TRBJ2-1, with 12 bases lining up with TRBD2. CDR1 is SEHNR and CDR2 is FQNEAQ in the germline V gene (reference sequence). The CDR3 has 16 amino acids. Losses at the gene ends were 4 bases for V and 8 bases for J; bases not matched to a gene: 9. DNA of the CDR3: TGTGCCAGCAGCTCCCTGCCTAGCGGGGGGGGCGATGAGCAGTTCTTC. Amino acid sequence: CASSSLPSGGGDEQFF.

This chain links TRBV3-1 with TRBJ2-7; D unresolved. V dropped 2 bases and J dropped 3 bases, with 5 bases sitting between them. There are 12 residues in the CDR3. Germline V CDR1 and CDR2: LGHDT, YNNKEL (reference sequence). The CDR3 DNA follows: TGTGCCAGCAGCCAATCCATCTACGAGCAGTACTTC. Translation: CASSQSIYEQYF.

The chain couples TRBV28 to TRBJ2-3; D unresolved. This CDR3 has 14 amino acids. Trimming stripped 7 bases from V and 3 bases from J, with 14 bases between. Germline lookup yields CDR1 MDHEN and CDR2 SYDVKM. CDR3 residues: CASNGQKKTDTQYF. The CDR3 DNA follows: TGTGCCAGCAACGGGCAGAAGAAGACAGATACGCAGTATTTT.

The CDR3 protein is CAWIPDTGNPNYGYTF. As DNA, the CDR3 is TGTGCCTGGATTCCCGATACAGGCAACCCTAACTATGGCTACACCTTC. The chain recombines TRBV30 with TRBJ1-2, with a tentative D call TRBD1 (5 bases). V lost 4 bases and J lost 0, with 18 bases in between. Germline-derived CDR1 and CDR2 are GTSNPN and SVGIG (reference sequence). This CDR3 contains 16 residues.

V and J are TRBV6-5 and TRBJ1-5; D is uncertain. The CDR3 covers 14 residues. The ends were cut back, 6 bases at V and 3 bases at J, with 12 bases in the middle. CDR1 is MNHEY, CDR2 SVGAGI, per germline. The CDR3 coding sequence is TGTGCCAGCAGCGCCCGGGCCCCCAATCAGCCCCAGCATTTT. Residues: CASSARAPNQPQHF.

The rearrangement joins TRBV19 to TRBJ2-7; 8 bases match TRBD1. CDR3 length: 14 amino acids. J was trimmed by 3 bases and V by 4 bases; bases with no gene match: 5. Per germline, CDR1 LNHDA and CDR2 SQIVND (reference sequence). In nucleotides, the CDR3 is TGTGCCAGTAGTAGGACAGGGACGAACTACGAGCAGTACTTC. This gives the protein CASSRTGTNYEQYF. Full variable domain (rest looked up from reference TRBV19 and TRBJ2-7): DGGITQSPKYLFRKEGQNVTLSCEQNLNHDAMYWYRQDPGQGLRLIYYSQIVNDFQKGDIAEGYSVSREKKESFPLTVTSAQKNPTAFYLCASSRTGTNYEQYFGPGTRLTVT.

V usage is TRBV28 and J usage is TRBJ1-2; the D is unclear. CDR1 is MDHEN and CDR2 is SYDVKM in the germline V gene. Trimming removed 4 bases from V and 4 bases from J, with 4 bases in between. The CDR3 covers 11 residues. CDR3 nucleotides: TGTGCCAGCAGTTCGATCTATGGCTACACCTTC. The encoded protein is CASSSIYGYTF.

This sequence joins TRBV23-1 and TRBJ1-6; 7 bases line up with TRBD1. TRBV23-1 is given ORF status, its function remaining uncertain. The CDR3 totals 17 residues. V lost 2 bases and J lost 2; bases outside the gene matches: 6. The CDR3 DNA sequence: TGCGCCAGCAGTCAAAACGTGAGGGGGCCCTATAATTCACCCCTCCACTTT. Amino acid sequence: CASSQNVRGPYNSPLHF.

This chain links TRBV7-9 with TRBJ1-1, with 7 bases that match TRBD1. V lost 2 bases, J lost 5 bases, and 5 bases stayed unmatched. The CDR3 contains 14 residues. Germline V gene lookup returns CDR1 SEHNR and CDR2 FQNEAQ (reference sequence). In DNA form, the CDR3 reads TGTGCCAGCAGCTTAAAGGGGGCAGGGACTGAAGCTTTCTTT. Translated, it gives CASSLKGAGTEAFF. Drawing the rest from reference TRBV7-9 and TRBJ1-1, the complete variable domain is DTGVSQNPRHKITKRGQNVTFRCDPISEHNRLYWYRQTLGQGPEFLTYFQNEAQLEKSRLLSDRFSAERPKGSFSTLEIQRTEQGDSAMYLCASSLKGAGTEAFFGQGTRLTVV.

The chain recombines TRBV20-1 with TRBJ2-4; D is ambiguous. Germline CDR1 and CDR2: DFQATT and SNEGSKA (reference sequence). V lost 1 base and J 0 bases, leaving 7 bases between the germline ends. This CDR3 comprises 14 residues. CDR3 loop: CSARASLAKNIQYF. The CDR3 bases are TGCAGTGCTAGAGCATCCCTAGCCAAAAACATTCAGTACTTC.

This chain connects TRBV28 to TRBJ1-6, with D possibly being TRBD1 (5 bases). The CDR3 has 16 residues. V lost 6 bases and J 0 bases, leaving 12 bases between the germline ends. The germline V gene encodes CDR1 MDHEN and CDR2 SYDVKM. CDR3 DNA sequence: TGTGCCAGCAGATCGACAGCGAGCTCCTATAATTCACCCCTCCACTTT. This encodes CASRSTASSYNSPLHF.

The chain couples TRBV9 to TRBJ2-3; 10 bases agree with TRBD2. With 1 base clipped from V and 2 bases from J, the junction kept 4 bases outside the gene matches. The germline V gene encodes CDR1 SGDLS and CDR2 YYNGEE. The CDR3 spans 16 residues. CDR3 sequence: CASSVWSGGATDTQYF. The CDR3 DNA sequence: TGTGCCAGCAGCGTATGGAGCGGGGGGGCCACAGATACGCAGTATTTT.

V gene TRBV29-1 combines with J gene TRBJ2-1; 7 bases map to TRBD1. Germline V lookup: CDR1 SQVTM, CDR2 ANQGSEA. This CDR3 is built from 12 residues. The V and J ends lost 5 bases and 9 bases, in that order; junction bases with no gene match: 7. Here the CDR3 DNA reads TGCAGCGTTCTGATCCCAGGGGGTGAGCAGTTCTTC. It codes for CSVLIPGGEQFF.

The chain has TRBV20-1 and TRBJ1-3; tentative D call: TRBD1 (6 bases). With 3 bases removed from V and 2 bases from J, the gap between germline ends came to 8 bases. This CDR3 is 13 amino acids long. Germline-derived CDR1 and CDR2 are DFQATT and SNEGSKA (reference sequence). This CDR3 is CSARRGPGNTIYF. CDR3 coding DNA: TGCAGTGCTAGGCGGGGGCCTGGAAACACCATATATTTT.